The next 18 T cell receptor beta chains were all read from a single sample in a study of blood T cell repertoires in COVID-19. Profiled with immunoSEQ multiplex PCR; TCRdb holds only in-frame clones, not every one. The table has about 130,000 clones, around nine tenths seen once. The sequenced material came from peripheral blood. Receptors originate from a woman in her seventies with COVID-19, enrolled during active disease.

The chain joins TRBV5-1 to TRBJ1-5; TRBD1 might be the D (6 bases). The CDR3 is made up of 13 amino acids. The ends were cut back, 3 bases at V and 4 bases at J, with 8 bases in the middle. Germline loops: CDR1 SGHRS, CDR2 YFSETQ. The CDR3 sequence: CASSSDSNQPQHF. The DNA of the CDR3 is TGCGCCAGCAGCTCGGACAGTAATCAGCCCCAGCATTTT.

This clone turned up a few times. The chain combines TRBV7-8 with TRBJ1-4; possible D gene TRBD1, 6 bases. Between the trimmed V and J ends, which lost 6 bases and 7 bases, there was a span of 15 bases. The CDR3 runs to 14 residues. Germline V gene sequence: CDR1 SGHVS, CDR2 FQNEAQ. CDR3 loop: CASRTRGRGEKLFF. Here the CDR3 DNA reads TGTGCCAGCAGGACCAGGGGTAGAGGTGAAAAACTGTTTTTT.

The chain carries TRBV6-6 and TRBJ1-2; 8 bases agree with TRBD1. After removal of 7 bases from V and 5 bases from J, the junction contained 9 bases not matched to a gene. CDR3 length: 14 amino acids. Germline V gene data show CDR1 as MNHNY and CDR2 as SVGAGI (reference sequence). The CDR3 nucleotides read TGTGCCAGCATTCAGGGGGCGGGACTGTATGGCTACACCTTC. Translating gives CASIQGAGLYGYTF.

The V and J genes are TRBV1 and TRBJ1-2; the table's D call, TRBD1, has no DNA check behind it. TRBV1 corresponds to a pseudogene. This CDR3 is built from 13 residues. The CDR3 region is CTSSPTANYGYTF. The CDR3 region has the DNA TGCACCAGCAGCCCGACAGCTAACTATGGCTACACCTTC.

J is TRBJ2-3 and V is TRBV28, with 12 bases matching TRBD2. Germline CDR1 reads MDHEN; CDR2 reads SYDVKM. This CDR3 region has 17 residues. J lost 2 bases, V lost 6 bases, and 9 bases had no gene match. CDR3 in DNA: TGTGCCAGCAGCTTCCGGGGACTAGCGGGCCTCACAGATACGCAGTATTTT. Translated, it gives CASSFRGLAGLTDTQYF.

This clone appeared once. CDR3 DNA sequence: TGCGCCAGCCTACCGACGCGTATCGGAGGCCTGAACACTGAAGCTTTCTTT. Protein sequence: CASLPTRIGGLNTEAFF. V usage is TRBV5-1 and J usage is TRBJ1-1; D gene ambiguous. Germline V CDR1 and CDR2: SGHRS, YFSETQ. The CDR3 runs 17 residues. Trimming stripped 7 bases from V and 0 bases from J, with 22 bases between.

The rearrangement links TRBV30 to TRBJ1-3; weak D call: TRBD1 (5 bases). V lost 3 bases to trimming and J lost 0 bases, with 12 bases between them. The length of the CDR3 is 15 residues. In germline, CDR1 is GTSNPN, CDR2 SVGIG (reference sequence). CDR3 amino acids: CAWRIRGNSGNTIYF. CDR3 nucleotide sequence: TGTGCCTGGAGGATACGGGGGAACTCTGGAAACACCATATATTTT.

The V gene is TRBV28, the J gene TRBJ1-1, with a weak D call TRBD1 (5 bases). The germline gives CDR1 MDHEN, CDR2 SYDVKM. This CDR3 is built from 14 residues. Between the trimmed V and J ends, which lost 5 bases and 1 base, there was a span of 11 bases. CDR3 nucleotides: TGTGCCAGCAGTAGAGACAGAGCGAACACTGAAGCTTTCTTT. Its protein is CASSRDRANTEAFF.

CDR3 sequence reads: CASSLSWGSDTGELFF. In nucleotides, the CDR3 is TGTGCCAGCAGCTTGTCATGGGGCTCGGACACCGGGGAGCTGTTTTTT. The genes are TRBV5-8 and TRBJ2-2, with D possibly TRBD1 on 5 matching bases. The germline gives CDR1 SGHTS, CDR2 YDEGEE. The CDR3 runs 16 residues. Trimming removed 1 base at V and 3 bases at J, with 13 bases between.

The genes are TRBV6-1 and TRBJ1-2; D may be TRBD1 (6 bases). The CDR3 spans 15 residues. Germline CDR1 is MNHNS and CDR2 is SASEGT. V lost 3 bases to trimming and J lost 5 bases, with 16 bases between them. In nucleotides, the CDR3 is TGTGCCAGCAGTGATAGGGACAACACCTTTTATGGCTACACCTTC. This encodes CASSDRDNTFYGYTF.

The J gene is TRBJ1-1, the V gene TRBV7-2; D uncertain. Trimming took 5 bases from V and 1 from J, leaving 14 bases between them. Germline V gene data show CDR1 as SGHTA and CDR2 as FQGNSA. This CDR3 is 15 amino acids long. CDR3 loop: CASSPRGPRNTEAFF. CDR3 nucleotides: TGTGCCAGCAGCCCCCGTGGTCCCAGGAACACTGAAGCTTTCTTT. The variable domain in full, completed from reference TRBV7-2 and TRBJ1-1, reads GAGVSQSPSNKVTEKGKDVELRCDPISGHTALYWYRQSLGQGLEFLIYFQGNSAPDKSGLPSDRFSAERTGGSVSTLTIQRTQQEDSAVYLCASSPRGPRNTEAFFGQGTRLTVV.

The chain combines TRBV5-1 with TRBJ1-1; D call uncertain. The CDR3 sequence is 13 residues long. Per germline, CDR1 SGHRS and CDR2 YFSETQ. The ends were cut back, 0 bases at V and 1 base at J, with 4 bases in the middle. CDR3 DNA sequence: TGCGCCAGCAGCTTGGCAGAGAACACTGAAGCTTTCTTT. Translated, it gives CASSLAENTEAFF.

In DNA, the CDR3 is TGTGCAACAACACCGGGACAGGGTTTTGAGCAGTTCTTC. Translating it yields CATTPGQGFEQFF. V is TRBV10-3 and J is TRBJ2-1, with 9 bases identical to TRBD1. The length of the CDR3 is 13 residues. Looked up from germline, CDR1 is ENHRY and CDR2 is SYGVKD.

This clone was seen only once. J is TRBJ1-6 and V is TRBV2; D perhaps matches TRBD1 (6 bases). Looked up from germline, CDR1 is SNHLY and CDR2 is FYNNEI. The length of the CDR3 is 14 residues. The ends were cut back, 3 bases at V and 9 bases at J, with 12 bases in the middle. The CDR3 DNA follows: TGTGCCAGCAGTGACCAGGGGATAGCTTCACCCCTCCACTTT. Protein: CASSDQGIASPLHF.

The V and J genes are TRBV3-1 (or the pseudogene TRBV3-2) and TRBJ1-1, with a weak D call TRBD1 (6 bases). The CDR3 runs 12 residues. Germline CDR1 and CDR2: LGHDT and YNNKEL (reference sequence). V was shortened by 2 bases and J by 10 bases, with 11 bases between the two germline ends. CDR3 in DNA: TGTGCCAGCAGCCAACCGGACAGTCGAGCTTTCTTT. This translates into CASSQPDSRAFF.

J is TRBJ2-1 and V is TRBV5-1; D might be TRBD1 (6 bases). The CDR3 extends over 14 amino acids. Germline V gives CDR1 SGHRS, CDR2 YFSETQ. The V gene lost 0 bases and the J gene lost 7 bases, with 11 bases spanning the gap. Here the CDR3 DNA reads TGCGCCAGCAGCTTGGAGGGGGTGAATAATGAGCAGTTCTTC. Translating it yields CASSLEGVNNEQFF. Complete variable domain (other parts from reference TRBV5-1 and TRBJ2-1): KAGVTQTPRYLIKTRGQQVTLSCSPISGHRSVSWYQQTPGQGLQFLFEYFSETQRNKGNFPGRFSGRQFSNSRSEMNVSTLELGDSALYLCASSLEGVNNEQFFGPGTRLTVL.

The rearrangement joins TRBV5-4 to TRBJ2-1; 9 bases map to TRBD2. V lost 9 bases, J lost 7 bases, and 5 bases stayed unmatched. The CDR3 is made up of 12 amino acids. The germline CDR1 and CDR2 sequences are SGHNT and YYREEE (reference sequence). Here the CDR3 reads CATTSGGNEQFF. The CDR3, as DNA: TGTGCCACGACTAGCGGAGGAAATGAGCAGTTCTTC.

J is TRBJ2-7 and V is TRBV5-1; 8 bases match TRBD2. The germline gives CDR1 SGHRS, CDR2 YFSETQ. The V gene end was trimmed by 4 bases and the J gene end by 4 bases; junction bases not matched to a gene: 13. This CDR3 comprises 16 residues. CDR3 sequence reads: CASSLRPRGGVYEQYF. The CDR3 DNA reads as TGCGCCAGCAGCCTCAGGCCCCGGGGGGGGGTTTACGAGCAGTACTTC. The whole variable domain, filled in from reference TRBV5-1 and TRBJ2-7, reads KAGVTQTPRYLIKTRGQQVTLSCSPISGHRSVSWYQQTPGQGLQFLFEYFSETQRNKGNFPGRFSGRQFSNSRSEMNVSTLELGDSALYLCASSLRPRGGVYEQYFGPGTRLTVT.